Listed below are T cell receptor beta chains from one sample, sequenced in a study of T cell responses to AZD1222 COVID-19 vaccine. The protocol was immunoSEQ multiplex PCR, while the TCRdb copy is restricted to in-frame clones and leaves out a portion. This sample carries approximately 180,000 clones, about 87% of them seen once, and the ten largest clones take roughly 6%. The specimen was peripheral blood, collected on day 0 of AZD1222 vaccination. These receptors were obtained from an adult in good health. CDR3s include the opening cysteine and the closing phenylalanine or tryptophan. Fields, in order: clone size, D gene, J gene, V gene, CDR3 DNA, CDR3 protein. D genes are given only for firm matches. The listing skips clone size in some rows; elsewhere it reads once, few, many or a size class.

-	TRBD2	TRBJ2-1	TRBV3-1/TRBV3-2	TGTGCCAGCAGCCAAGGTAGCGGGGGGATTTACAATGAGCAGTTCTTC	CASSQGSGGIYNEQFF
-	-	TRBJ2-7	TRBV28	TGTGCCATCAGAGGACAGTTAATCGGAGAGCAGTACTTC	CAIRGQLIGEQYF
-	-	TRBJ2-3	TRBV10-3	TGTGCCATCAGTGCTTCAGCCAGAGCCTCTAGCACAGATACGCAGTATTTT	CAISASARASSTDTQYF
-	TRBD2	TRBJ2-2	TRBV3-1/TRBV3-2	TGTGCCAGCAGCCAAAAGACTAGCGGAGCCACCGGGGAGCTGTTTTTT	CASSQKTSGATGELFF
few	-	TRBJ2-3	TRBV7-2	TGTGCCAGCAGCTTAGCCCCAACAGATACGCAGTATTTT	CASSLAPTDTQYF
-	-	TRBJ1-4	TRBV29-1	TGCAGCGTTGACAGGGGCACTAATGAAAAACTGTTTTTT	CSVDRGTNEKLFF
once	TRBD1	TRBJ1-5	TRBV10-3	TGTGCCATCAGTGAGGGACAGGGTCAGCCCCAGCATTTT	CAISEGQGQPQHF
-	-	TRBJ2-1	TRBV6-1	TGTGCCAGCAGTGACCTCAGGGCGGGATATTACAATGAGCAGTTCTTC	CASSDLRAGYYNEQFF
-	-	TRBJ2-6	TRBV2	TGTGCCAGCAGTCGAGATCATTCGATACAAAGTCGGGCCAACGTCCTGACTTTC	CASSRDHSIQSRANVLTF
-	-	TRBJ2-5	TRBV29-1	TGCAGCGCTGAAGGGGGTCAAGGAGAGACCCAGTACTTC	CSAEGGQGETQYF
once	-	TRBJ1-2	TRBV6-1	TGTGCCAGCAGTGAAGGGACATATGGCTACACCTTC	CASSEGTYGYTF
-	-	TRBJ1-3	TRBV21-1	TGTGCCAGCAGCAAAGATCGCAACACCATATATTTT	CASSKDRNTIYF
-	TRBD2	TRBJ2-3	TRBV19	TGTGCCAGTAGTACCCGGGAGGCAAGTACGCAGTATTTT	CASSTREASTQYF
few	-	TRBJ2-7	TRBV6-2/TRBV6-3	TGTGCCAGCAGCCAACAGGGTTACGAGCAGTACTTC	CASSQQGYEQYF
-	-	TRBJ2-4	TRBV4-1	TGCGCCAGCAGCCAAGACCGGTGGATCGGCATTCAGTACTTC	CASSQDRWIGIQYF
-	-	TRBJ1-3	TRBV7-9	TGTGCCAGCAGCTTAGGAATTATAGGAAACACCATATATTTT	CASSLGIIGNTIYF
-	-	TRBJ2-7	TRBV19	TGTGCCAGTAGTGAAGAGGGCACCGAGCAGTACTTC	CASSEEGTEQYF
once	-	TRBJ1-5	TRBV18	TGTGCCAGCTCACCACAGGAGCTCCGACTCTATAGCAATCAGCCCCAGCATTTT	CASSPQELRLYSNQPQHF
-	-	TRBJ2-7	TRBV6-2/TRBV6-3	TGTGCCAGCAGTTATCCGACAGGTCGGACTACCCACGAGCAGTACTTC	CASSYPTGRTTHEQYF
-	-	TRBJ1-1	TRBV29-1	TGCAGCGCTATGACGAGGGTCACTGAAGCTTTCTTT	CSAMTRVTEAFF
-	TRBD1	TRBJ1-5	TRBV19	TGTGCCAGTAGTACGATCGACAGGGACAGTCAGCCCCAGCATTTT	CASSTIDRDSQPQHF
-	TRBD2	TRBJ2-1	TRBV28	TGTGCCAGCAGTGACAGCGGGAGTGGGACCTACAATGAGCAGTTCTTC	CASSDSGSGTYNEQFF
few	-	TRBJ1-4	TRBV7-2	TGTGCCAGCAGCTTAGGGGGAGGCGAAAAACTGTTTTTT	CASSLGGGEKLFF
-	-	TRBJ1-3	TRBV6-4	TGTGCCAGCAGTACCCTAGTCCCCACCTCTGGAAACACCATATATTTT	CASSTLVPTSGNTIYF
-	TRBD2	TRBJ2-1	TRBV7-3	TGTGCCAGCAAATCGGGAGGCGGGAATGAGCAGTTCTTC	CASKSGGGNEQFF
once	-	TRBJ2-7	TRBV7-9	TGTGCCAGCAGCCAAACAGGGTTATCCTACGAGCAGTACTTC	CASSQTGLSYEQYF
-	-	TRBJ1-3	TRBV5-4	TGTGCCAGCAGCCGGCCGGGCCCCAGCTCTGGAAACACCATATATTTT	CASSRPGPSSGNTIYF
-	TRBD2	TRBJ2-7	TRBV5-4	TGTGCCAGCAGCTTGGGTACTAGCGGGCTCTCCGGGGAGCAGTACTTC	CASSLGTSGLSGEQYF
-	-	TRBJ1-1	TRBV21-1	TGTGCCGGAATCGACAGGGGGCGCGACACTGAAGCTTTCTTT	CAGIDRGRDTEAFF
-	-	TRBJ2-7	TRBV12-3/TRBV12-4	TGTGCCAGCAGTTTCCTGGGTAGCTACGAGCAGTACTTC	CASSFLGSYEQYF
-	-	TRBJ2-7	TRBV6-6	TGTGCCAGCAGTCCGCCGGACATCCATCAGTACTTC	CASSPPDIHQYF
-	-	TRBJ2-7	TRBV2	TGTGCCAGCAGAAGCTCCTACGAGCAGTACTTC	CASRSSYEQYF